This T cell receptor beta chain was sequenced for a study of T cells in Graves' hyperthyroidism and ophthalmopathy. Whole-study results and caveats: Blood samples included most of the expanded thyroid clonotypes exceeding 0.001.

Amplified TCR beta CDR3 regions derived from RNA transcripts. The primer set for the first-round RT-PCR of the TCR CDR3 was HTBI. MiXCR was run by TCRdb on the multiplex PCR reads, yielding one entry per CDR3 protein. The sample lists around 580,000 distinct CDR3 sequences, about 43% occurring once. Not enrolled were patients with uncontrolled infection, other autoimmune disease, pregnancy or lactation. CDR3 length: 11 residues. In germline, CDR1 is SNHLY, CDR2 FYNNEI. Regarding this clonotype: The target antigen is unknown. A junction boundary mismatches the germline segment, possibly from a read error.

The source of this sequence is a woman in her late teens or twenties with Graves' hyperthyroidism. This rearrangement joins TRBV2 to TRBJ1-2, with 7 positions matching TRBD1. The sequenced sample consisted of peripheral blood or thyroid tissue (not recorded which). In DNA form, the CDR3 reads TGTGCCAGCATCAGACGGACAGGATGCAGATTC. Its translation is CASIRRTGCRF.